The rows below give T cell receptor beta chains drawn from one sample of a study of PD-L1 blockade in urothelial cancer. Sequencing was performed with immunoSEQ multiplex PCR; in TCRdb, only in-frame clones are kept and a portion is missing. The repertoire consists of about 41,000 clones, with approximately 84% occurring once and the leading ten covering over 2.5%. The sequenced sample was PBMCs, obtained around atezolizumab (anti-PD-L1) treatment. These TCRs come from a man between 70 and 80 years old with urothelial cancer. Both conserved end residues are part of each CDR3. D genes are given only for firm matches. For some rows the clone size is stated as once, few or many, or as a class when expanded; others skip it.

v_gene: TRBV7-6
d_gene: .
j_gene: TRBJ1-4
abundance: .
CDR3aa: CASSLGGGEKLFF
CDR3nt: TGTGCCAGCAGCTTAGGGGGGGGCGAAAAACTGTTTTTT

v_gene: TRBV30
d_gene: .
j_gene: TRBJ2-7
abundance: .
CDR3aa: CAWSPPGFSYEQYF
CDR3nt: TGTGCCTGGAGTCCACCGGGATTCTCCTACGAGCAGTACTTC

v_gene: TRBV5-1
d_gene: TRBD2
j_gene: TRBJ2-7
abundance: once
CDR3aa: CASSPGAGGLSYEQYF
CDR3nt: TGCGCCAGCAGTCCAGGAGCGGGAGGACTTTCCTACGAGCAGTACTTC

v_gene: TRBV25-1
d_gene: .
j_gene: TRBJ2-1
abundance: once
CDR3aa: CASSPRSGASGSYNEQFF
CDR3nt: TGTGCCAGCAGTCCAAGGTCGGGAGCGTCGGGCTCCTACAATGAGCAGTTCTTC

v_gene: TRBV7-6
d_gene: TRBD1
j_gene: TRBJ1-4
abundance: .
CDR3aa: CASSLRTTGQGVEKLFF
CDR3nt: TGTGCCAGCAGCTTAAGAACCACGGGACAGGGTGTGGAAAAACTGTTTTTT

v_gene: TRBV11-2
d_gene: TRBD2
j_gene: TRBJ2-2
abundance: .
CDR3aa: CASSSPIPGRYTGELFF
CDR3nt: TGTGCCAGCAGCTCCCCCATCCCCGGGAGGTACACCGGGGAGCTGTTTTTT

v_gene: TRBV18
d_gene: .
j_gene: TRBJ2-2
abundance: once
CDR3aa: CASSPPTGNTGELFF
CDR3nt: TGTGCCAGCTCACCCCCGACAGGGAACACCGGGGAGCTGTTTTTT

v_gene: TRBV4-2
d_gene: .
j_gene: TRBJ1-1
abundance: .
CDR3aa: CASSRTASMNTEAFF
CDR3nt: TGTGCCAGCAGTAGGACAGCATCCATGAACACTGAAGCTTTCTTT

v_gene: TRBV25-1
d_gene: .
j_gene: TRBJ1-1
abundance: .
CDR3aa: CASSDDRDNIAFF
CDR3nt: TGTGCCAGCAGTGATGACCGGGACAATATCGCTTTCTTT

v_gene: TRBV7-2
d_gene: .
j_gene: TRBJ2-2
abundance: .
CDR3aa: CASSRRANTGELFF
CDR3nt: TGTGCCAGCAGCAGGAGGGCAAACACCGGGGAGCTGTTTTTT

v_gene: TRBV5-4
d_gene: TRBD2
j_gene: TRBJ2-3
abundance: .
CDR3aa: CASSLVGLAGGPEDTQYF
CDR3nt: TGTGCCAGCAGCTTGGTGGGACTAGCGGGAGGGCCTGAAGATACGCAGTATTTT

v_gene: TRBV5-5
d_gene: TRBD2
j_gene: TRBJ2-5
abundance: .
CDR3aa: CASSLAGGGGETQYF
CDR3nt: TGTGCCAGCAGCTTGGCCGGGGGGGGTGGCGAGACCCAGTACTTC

v_gene: TRBV5-5
d_gene: .
j_gene: TRBJ1-1
abundance: .
CDR3aa: CASSLEVGRGTEAFF
CDR3nt: TGTGCCAGCAGCTTGGAGGTGGGAAGGGGGACTGAAGCTTTCTTT

v_gene: TRBV6-1
d_gene: .
j_gene: TRBJ1-5
abundance: .
CDR3aa: CASSERGFGQPQHF
CDR3nt: TGTGCCAGCAGTGAAAGAGGGTTTGGGCAGCCCCAGCATTTT

v_gene: TRBV28
d_gene: .
j_gene: TRBJ1-1
abundance: .
CDR3aa: CASRKGGVMNTEAFF
CDR3nt: TGTGCCAGCAGGAAAGGGGGAGTCATGAACACTGAAGCTTTCTTT

v_gene: TRBV9
d_gene: .
j_gene: TRBJ2-6
abundance: .
CDR3aa: CASSVQGSGANVLTF
CDR3nt: TGTGCCAGCAGCGTTCAGGGATCCGGGGCCAACGTCCTGACTTTC

v_gene: TRBV28
d_gene: .
j_gene: TRBJ1-2
abundance: .
CDR3aa: CATQDTYYGYTF
CDR3nt: TGTGCCACTCAGGACACTTACTATGGCTACACCTTC

v_gene: TRBV5-1
d_gene: .
j_gene: TRBJ1-4
abundance: .
CDR3aa: CASSHGGGPVATNEKLFF
CDR3nt: TGCGCCAGCAGCCATGGTGGGGGCCCGGTTGCAACTAATGAAAAACTGTTTTTT

v_gene: TRBV7-2
d_gene: .
j_gene: TRBJ2-1
abundance: .
CDR3aa: CASSLGRGRHNEQFF
CDR3nt: TGTGCCAGCAGCTTAGGTAGGGGCAGACACAATGAGCAGTTCTTC

v_gene: TRBV19
d_gene: TRBD1
j_gene: TRBJ2-7
abundance: .
CDR3aa: CASSITGQGTYEQYF
CDR3nt: TGTGCCAGTAGTATTACGGGACAGGGGACCTACGAGCAGTACTTC

v_gene: TRBV7-2
d_gene: TRBD1
j_gene: TRBJ2-3
abundance: .
CDR3aa: CASSLQQGADTQYF
CDR3nt: TGTGCCAGCAGCTTACAACAGGGGGCTGATACGCAGTATTTT

v_gene: TRBV7-9
d_gene: TRBD1
j_gene: TRBJ1-2
abundance: .
CDR3aa: CASSQGAGDGYTF
CDR3nt: TGTGCCAGCAGCCAGGGGGCCGGCGATGGCTACACCTTC

v_gene: TRBV29-1
d_gene: .
j_gene: TRBJ2-7
abundance: .
CDR3aa: CSSRRGGGDEQYF
CDR3nt: TGCAGCTCCCGGCGGGGCGGAGGGGACGAGCAGTACTTC

v_gene: TRBV5-1
d_gene: TRBD2
j_gene: TRBJ2-3
abundance: .
CDR3aa: CASSRLAGKTDTQYF
CDR3nt: TGCGCCAGCAGCCGACTAGCGGGTAAAACAGATACGCAGTATTTT

v_gene: TRBV7-2
d_gene: TRBD1
j_gene: TRBJ1-2
abundance: few
CDR3aa: CASSPGQGSGYTF
CDR3nt: TGTGCCAGCAGCCCAGGACAGGGAAGTGGCTACACCTTC

v_gene: TRBV5-4
d_gene: TRBD2
j_gene: TRBJ2-7
abundance: .
CDR3aa: CASSPGTSVYEQYF
CDR3nt: TGTGCCAGCAGCCCCGGGACTAGCGTATACGAGCAGTACTTC

v_gene: TRBV2
d_gene: .
j_gene: TRBJ1-3
abundance: .
CDR3aa: CASSLGGRNTIYF
CDR3nt: TGTGCCAGCAGTCTGGGGGGTCGCAACACCATATATTTT

v_gene: TRBV5-4
d_gene: TRBD1
j_gene: TRBJ2-5
abundance: .
CDR3aa: CASSRDRGRQETQYF
CDR3nt: TGTGCCAGCAGCAGAGACAGGGGTAGGCAAGAGACCCAGTACTTC

v_gene: TRBV28
d_gene: TRBD1
j_gene: TRBJ1-2
abundance: .
CDR3aa: CASSLWDLGQGANYEDYGYTF
CDR3nt: TGTGCCAGCAGTTTATGGGACCTGGGGCAGGGGGCGAATTATGAGGACTATGGCTACACCTTC

v_gene: TRBV5-6
d_gene: TRBD1
j_gene: TRBJ1-2
abundance: .
CDR3aa: CASSSGDSNYGYTF
CDR3nt: TGTGCCAGCAGCTCCGGGGACAGTAACTATGGCTACACCTTC

v_gene: TRBV2
d_gene: TRBD2
j_gene: TRBJ2-7
abundance: .
CDR3aa: CASTDHLSGSREQYF
CDR3nt: TGTGCCAGCACCGACCACCTTAGCGGGAGTAGGGAGCAGTACTTC

v_gene: TRBV2
d_gene: .
j_gene: TRBJ2-2
abundance: .
CDR3aa: CASSGVRATGELFF
CDR3nt: TGTGCCAGCAGTGGAGTCAGGGCGACCGGGGAGCTGTTTTTT

v_gene: TRBV19
d_gene: TRBD1
j_gene: TRBJ1-2
abundance: .
CDR3aa: CASRSRGTDGYTF
CDR3nt: TGTGCCAGTAGGTCAAGAGGGACAGATGGCTACACCTTC

v_gene: TRBV6-6
d_gene: TRBD2
j_gene: TRBJ2-7
abundance: .
CDR3aa: CASRLAGPGEQYF
CDR3nt: TGTGCCAGCAGACTAGCGGGGCCAGGGGAGCAGTACTTC

v_gene: TRBV5-1
d_gene: .
j_gene: TRBJ2-1
abundance: .
CDR3aa: CASSLSTGYNEQFF
CDR3nt: TGCGCCAGCAGCTTGTCGACGGGGTACAATGAGCAGTTCTTC

v_gene: TRBV18
d_gene: .
j_gene: TRBJ2-1
abundance: .
CDR3aa: CASSPSVTGLDEQFF
CDR3nt: TGTGCCAGCTCACCGAGTGTGACTGGCCTCGATGAGCAGTTCTTC

v_gene: TRBV5-1
d_gene: TRBD2
j_gene: TRBJ2-7
abundance: .
CDR3aa: CASSSAPREKDPEQYF
CDR3nt: TGCGCCAGCAGCTCCGCCCCGCGGGAGAAGGATCCCGAGCAGTACTTC

v_gene: TRBV5-1
d_gene: .
j_gene: TRBJ1-4
abundance: .
CDR3aa: CASSSGSGANEKLFF
CDR3nt: TGCGCCAGCAGCTCGGGTTCAGGGGCTAATGAAAAACTGTTTTTT

v_gene: TRBV29-1
d_gene: TRBD1
j_gene: TRBJ2-1
abundance: .
CDR3aa: CSVEDGQGVPSSYNEQFF
CDR3nt: TGCAGCGTTGAAGATGGACAGGGGGTCCCGAGCTCCTACAATGAGCAGTTCTTC

v_gene: TRBV18
d_gene: TRBD2
j_gene: TRBJ2-5
abundance: .
CDR3aa: CASSPTLLADQETQYF
CDR3nt: TGTGCCAGCTCACCAACCCTCCTAGCGGACCAAGAGACCCAGTACTTC

v_gene: TRBV11-3
d_gene: TRBD2
j_gene: TRBJ2-1
abundance: .
CDR3aa: CASSHTSGRRNEQFF
CDR3nt: TGTGCCAGCAGCCACACTAGCGGGAGACGAAATGAGCAGTTCTTC

v_gene: TRBV2
d_gene: .
j_gene: TRBJ2-7
abundance: .
CDR3aa: CASSPEGLGGDEQYF
CDR3nt: TGTGCCAGCAGTCCAGAGGGATTAGGGGGGGACGAGCAGTACTTC

v_gene: TRBV6-6
d_gene: TRBD1
j_gene: TRBJ1-1
abundance: once
CDR3aa: CASSSRDRAGTEAFF
CDR3nt: TGTGCCAGCAGTTCCCGAGACAGGGCCGGCACTGAAGCTTTCTTT

v_gene: TRBV7-8
d_gene: TRBD1
j_gene: TRBJ2-1
abundance: .
CDR3aa: CASSPRWGQGGGEQFF
CDR3nt: TGTGCCAGCAGCCCCAGGTGGGGACAGGGGGGCGGTGAGCAGTTCTTC

v_gene: TRBV18
d_gene: TRBD1
j_gene: TRBJ1-1
abundance: once
CDR3aa: CASSQPGQGNTEAFF
CDR3nt: TGTGCCAGCTCACAGCCGGGACAGGGGAACACTGAAGCTTTCTTT